This T cell receptor (beta chain) was captured by sequencing in a study of shared clonotypes between healthy human individuals. The study, taken as a whole, reports: Approximately 5% was the fraction of naive CD4 clonotypes found shared across several donors.

Produced via immunoSEQ multiplex PCR; TCRdb's table is partial and in-frame only. The data show about 2.5 million clones, with about nine tenths seen just once and 0.37% held by the top ten. A remark on this clone: The antigen remains unidentified.

The CDR3 is 13 residues long. The V end was cut by 2 bases, the J end by 5 bases, with 7 bases between. Per the germline V gene, CDR1 is MDHEN and CDR2 is SYDVKM. The sample consisted of naive CD4+ T cells from PBMCs. Described subset: CD45RA+ positively selected. The TCR was taken from a man aged 18 to 29 in good health. Some clones in this sample may be carry-over from other donors' samples. The J gene is TRBJ1-5, the V gene TRBV28; the D gene is possibly TRBD1 (5 bases). CDR3 nucleotide sequence: TGTGCCAGCAGTTTAGGAGGGGATCAGCCCCAGCATTTT. This codes for CASSLGGDQPQHF.